The 30 T cell receptor beta chains in this list originate from one sample, sequenced in a study of response to subunit inactivated influenza vaccine. TCRdb re-called the RT-PCR reads through MiXCR, storing one row per CDR3 protein. The data hold about 500,000 distinct CDR3 sequences, with 15% to 20% observed a single time. The source material was CD4+ T cells sorted from PBMCs, sampled around 25 months after vaccination. The receptor source for this set is a man between 45 and 75 years old who received an inactivated influenza vaccine.

This clonotype was seen many times. The genes are TRBV2 and TRBJ2-7; D tentatively reads TRBD1 or TRBD2 (5 bases each). The CDR3 length is 16 residues. Between the trimmed V and J ends, which lost 4 bases and 7 bases, there was a span of 23 bases. The germline V gene encodes CDR1 SNHLY and CDR2 FYNNEI. The chain's CDR3 is CASSGGRGSGPLEQYF. In DNA, the CDR3 is TGTGCCAGCAGTGGGGGCCGGGGCAGTGGGCCTTTGGAGCAGTACTTC.

The chain employs TRBV20-1 and TRBJ2-5, with 11 bases identical to TRBD1. The CDR3 is made up of 14 amino acids. Germline trimming cut 2 bases from V and 4 bases from J; bases unmatched to any gene: 3. The V gene's germline CDR1 is DFQATT and CDR2 SNEGSKA (reference sequence). CDR3 nucleotide sequence: TGCAGTGCTAGACCGGGACAGGGGGGAGAGACCCAGTACTTC. Its protein is CSARPGQGGETQYF.

Only a few counts were recorded for this clonotype. The chain carries TRBV28 and TRBJ1-2; D is possibly TRBD1 (6 bases). The CDR3 totals 12 residues. Germline V gene lookup returns CDR1 MDHEN and CDR2 SYDVKM. V gave up 9 bases and J gave up 6 bases, with 14 bases separating them. CDR3 in amino acids: CASYRVRDGYTF. The CDR3 DNA sequence: TGTGCCAGTTACAGGGTTCGGGATGGCTACACCTTC.

CDR3 residues: CAWSRGSSSGNTIYF. Here the CDR3 DNA reads TGTGCCTGGAGTCGGGGATCCAGCTCTGGAAACACCATATATTTT. The chain combines TRBV30 with TRBJ1-3; D call uncertain. Germline values: CDR1 GTSNPN, CDR2 SVGIG (reference sequence). V shed 2 bases and J shed 0 bases, with 11 bases lying between them. The CDR3 covers 15 residues.

Only a few counts were recorded for this clonotype. The V gene is TRBV10-3, the J gene TRBJ2-5; D not resolved. The germline gives CDR1 ENHRY, CDR2 SYGVKD. This CDR3 comprises 16 residues. V lost 1 base and J lost 0, with 12 bases in between. In DNA form, the CDR3 reads TGTGCCATCAGTGAGTACAACGGGCCGTACCAAGAGACCCAGTACTTC. Translating gives CAISEYNGPYQETQYF.

The genes are TRBV20-1 and TRBJ1-5; TRBD1 is a possible D gene (5 bases). The germline gives CDR1 DFQATT, CDR2 SNEGSKA (reference sequence). Trimming took off 2 bases at V and 6 bases at J, with 11 bases between the two ends. The length of the CDR3 is 13 residues. The DNA of the CDR3 is TGCAGTGCTAGAACCACAGGCCGTCAGCCCCAGCATTTT. Translation gives CSARTTGRQPQHF.

Here the CDR3 DNA reads TGCGCCAGTTCCTTAGGAGCGGGAGTGGGGAACACCGGGGAGCTGTTTTTT. Protein: CASSLGAGVGNTGELFF. This rearrangement joins TRBV5-1 to TRBJ2-2; 8 nucleotides agree with TRBD2. The CDR3 consists of 17 residues. V lost 8 bases, J lost 1 base, and 13 bases stayed unmatched. Germline V gives CDR1 SGHRS, CDR2 YFSETQ.

The chain combines TRBV29-1 with TRBJ2-3; D is unresolved. The germline V gene encodes CDR1 SQVTM and CDR2 ANQGSEA. V was trimmed by 3 bases and J by 6 bases, leaving 10 bases between them. The CDR3 contains 12 residues. CDR3 region: CSVDLDLDTQYF. CDR3 coding DNA: TGCAGCGTTGACCTCGACCTTGATACGCAGTATTTT.

The chain combines TRBV9 with TRBJ2-1, with TRBD2 matching over 12 bases. Trimming cost V 1 base and J 9 bases; bases outside gene matches: 5. This CDR3 comprises 15 residues. Germline assignment: CDR1 SGDLS and CDR2 YYNGEE. The CDR3 spells CASSVLAGGQGEQFF. In DNA form, the CDR3 reads TGTGCCAGCAGCGTACTAGCGGGAGGGCAGGGTGAGCAGTTCTTC.

This clonotype has a handful of counts. V is TRBV5-1 and J is TRBJ2-5, with TRBD1 matching 7 bases. Losses at the gene ends were 0 bases for V and 4 bases for J; bases not matched to a gene: 15. CDR1 is SGHRS and CDR2 is YFSETQ in the germline V gene. This CDR3 is 18 amino acids long. The CDR3 bases are TGCGCCAGCAGCTTGGCCACCCATCCGACAGGGTTTGGAGAGACCCAGTACTTC. Amino acid sequence: CASSLATHPTGFGETQYF.

The rearrangement links TRBV28 to TRBJ1-6; no clear D gene. The germline CDR1 and CDR2 sequences are MDHEN and SYDVKM. V lost 6 bases, J lost 9 bases, and 15 bases lay in between. The CDR3 runs 14 residues. Here the CDR3 DNA reads TGTGCCAGCAGGCCAACAACAAAGGTTTCACCCCTCCACTTT. This codes for CASRPTTKVSPLHF.

This clonotype occurred a few times. The chain is built from TRBV29-1 and TRBJ2-3; D uncertain. The CDR3 length is 12 residues. Germline lookup yields CDR1 SQVTM and CDR2 ANQGSEA. CDR3 loop: CTAVGPTDTQYF. The CDR3, as DNA: TGCACCGCGGTCGGACCCACAGATACGCAGTATTTT.

This clonotype was found many times. The chain joins TRBV12-3 or TRBV12-4 to TRBJ2-7; maybe TRBD1 (6 bases). Trimming left V 6 bases short and J 0 bases short, with 12 bases between. The CDR3 has 14 amino acids. The chain's CDR3 is CASSEGVASYEQYF. CDR3 DNA sequence: TGTGCCAGCAGCGAGGGGGTTGCCTCCTACGAGCAGTACTTC.

The table lists this clonotype with a few counts. The chain has TRBV9 and TRBJ2-2, with 8 nucleotides matching TRBD2. The CDR3 has 16 amino acids. CDR1 SGDLS and CDR2 YYNGEE come from the germline V gene. The J segment lost 3 bases and the V segment lost 2 bases, leaving 6 bases of the junction unmatched. CDR3: CASSVIAGSDTGELFF. For the CDR3, the DNA is TGTGCCAGCAGCGTTATAGCGGGGTCCGACACCGGGGAGCTGTTTTTT.

The chain uses TRBV10-1 and TRBJ2-1; 8 positions agree with TRBD2. The trim removed 6 bases at V and 2 bases at J, leaving 0 bases unmatched. Germline-derived CDR1 and CDR2 are WNHNN and SYGVQD (reference sequence). CDR3 length: 13 residues. The CDR3 bases are TGCGCCAGCAGCGGGGGGGCCTACAATGAGCAGTTCTTC. It is translated as CASSGGAYNEQFF.

The sample holds a few counts of this clonotype. J is TRBJ2-2 and V is TRBV4-3; possibly TRBD1 or TRBD2 for D (6 bases each). Germline assignment: CDR1 LGHNA and CDR2 YSLEER. This CDR3 is built from 15 residues. The V end lost 1 base, the J end lost 6 bases, and 12 bases lay between the germline ends. CDR3 in DNA: TGCGCCAGCAGCCAAGGGGGGGCGCTGCCCGGGGAGCTGTTTTTT. This translates into CASSQGGALPGELFF.

The chain links TRBV12-3 or TRBV12-4 to TRBJ1-1, with 8 bases that match TRBD1. J gave up 5 bases and V 5 bases, and 4 bases lay outside the gene matches. The CDR3 extends over 13 amino acids. This chain's CDR3 is CASSTGGVTEAFF. The CDR3 region has the DNA TGTGCCAGCAGTACAGGGGGGGTGACTGAAGCTTTCTTT.

As DNA, the CDR3 is TGCGCCCCCGTGGGGGCGCCGGGGGCCAACGTCCTGACTTTC. Translated, it gives CAPVGAPGANVLTF. The genes are TRBV10-1 and TRBJ2-6; D is perhaps TRBD1 (6 bases). Germline V gives CDR1 WNHNN, CDR2 SYGVQD (reference sequence). V lost 11 bases and J 4 bases, leaving 15 bases between the germline ends. The CDR3 runs to 14 residues.

This clonotype has at least ten counts. The gene calls are TRBV5-5 and TRBJ1-6; 9 bases align to TRBD1. CDR1 SGHKS and CDR2 YYEKEE come from the germline V gene (reference sequence). Unmatched junction bases numbered 7, after V lost 2 bases and J lost 10 bases. The CDR3 is 15 amino acids. In DNA, the CDR3 is TGTGCCAGCAGCTTTGAGACAGGGACAGGGTCACCCCTCCACTTT. The encoded protein is CASSFETGTGSPLHF.

This clonotype was found a few times. The J gene is TRBJ2-3, the V gene TRBV7-3; no firm D call. Per the germline V gene, CDR1 is SGHTA and CDR2 is FQGTGA. V lost 2 bases and J lost 4, with 10 bases in between. The CDR3 loop spans 14 amino acids. Here the CDR3 DNA reads TGTGCCAGCAGCTTATCCTTGGGCTCAGATACGCAGTATTTT. The encoded protein is CASSLSLGSDTQYF.

This clonotype appeared many times. The CDR3, as DNA: TGCGCCAGCAGCTTCCCCCTGACAGGACAAGAGACCCAGTACTTC. Translation: CASSFPLTGQETQYF. The rearrangement links TRBV5-1 to TRBJ2-5; perhaps TRBD1 as D (6 bases). The CDR3 consists of 15 residues. The germline gives CDR1 SGHRS, CDR2 YFSETQ. Trimming removed 2 bases from V and 2 bases from J, with 13 bases in between.

This clonotype showed up just a few times. This CDR3 reads CSVELDISGNTIYF. DNA of the CDR3: TGCAGCGTTGAGTTGGACATCTCTGGAAACACCATATATTTT. The V call is TRBV29-1, the J call TRBJ1-3, with D perhaps TRBD1 (5 bases). The V and J ends lost 3 bases and 0 bases respectively, with 9 bases between them. The V gene's germline CDR1 is SQVTM and CDR2 ANQGSEA. The CDR3 runs 14 residues.

The gene calls are TRBV7-8 and TRBJ1-5; TRBD1 might be the D (5 bases). CDR1 and CDR2 (germline): SGHVS, FQNEAQ. The CDR3 is 16 amino acids. Trimming removed 1 base at V and 5 bases at J, with 15 bases between. CDR3 nucleotide sequence: TGTGCCAGCAGCTTAGGGGGTAGGGGTAGGGATCAGCCCCAGCATTTT. It yields the protein CASSLGGRGRDQPQHF.

In DNA form, the CDR3 reads TGTGCCAGCAGCTATGACAGTGCCGGTACGCAGTATTTT. This codes for CASSYDSAGTQYF. The J gene is TRBJ2-3, the V gene TRBV7-9, with D possibly being TRBD1 (5 bases). This CDR3 is 13 amino acids long. V dropped 4 bases and J dropped 8 bases, with 13 bases sitting between them. Germline CDR1 SEHNR, CDR2 FQNEAQ (reference sequence).

This clonotype was counted between two and nine times. The chain couples TRBV5-1 to TRBJ2-5, with D possibly being TRBD2 (6 bases). The CDR3 has 18 amino acids. The germline V gene has CDR1 SGHRS and CDR2 YFSETQ. V was shortened by 0 bases and J by 5 bases, with 23 bases between the two germline ends. The CDR3 nucleotides are TGCGCCAGCAGCTTGGGTAGGGTGGGAGGCCAATCCATGGAGACCCAGTACTTC. It translates to CASSLGRVGGQSMETQYF.

There are many counts of this clonotype. The CDR3 here is CASTSGGLDTGELFF. For the CDR3, the DNA is TGTGCCAGCACGTCAGGGGGCTTGGACACCGGGGAGCTGTTTTTT. The chain is built from TRBV2 and TRBJ2-2, with 8 bases lining up with TRBD1. V gave up 7 bases and J gave up 3 bases; unmatched junction bases: 7. Germline-derived CDR1 and CDR2 are SNHLY and FYNNEI. The CDR3 extends over 15 amino acids. The variable domain in full, completed from reference TRBV2 and TRBJ2-2, reads EPEVTQTPSHQVTQMGQEVILRCVPISNHLYFYWYRQILGQKVEFLVSFYNNEISEKSEIFDDQFSVERPDGSNFTLKIRSTKLEDSAMYFCASTSGGLDTGELFFGEGSRLTVL.

The gene calls are TRBV5-1 and TRBJ2-7, with 8 bases that match TRBD2. Germline loops: CDR1 SGHRS, CDR2 YFSETQ. There are 15 residues in the CDR3. V gave up 0 bases and J gave up 5 bases; unmatched junction bases: 7. As DNA, the CDR3 is TGCGCCAGCAGCTTGGCTCCGGGAGGGCTCAACGAGCAGTACTTC. Encoded protein: CASSLAPGGLNEQYF.

This clonotype was detected many times. The CDR3 nucleotides are TGTGCCAGCACCATGGACAGGAGGAACACTGAAGCTTTCTTT. Translation gives CASTMDRRNTEAFF. The chain couples TRBV12-3 or TRBV12-4 to TRBJ1-1, with TRBD1 matching 7 bases. J gave up 1 base and V 7 bases, and 6 bases lay outside the gene matches. The CDR3 is made up of 14 amino acids.

This rearrangement joins TRBV29-1 to TRBJ2-2, with 8 bases that match TRBD1. The CDR3 contains 15 residues. Per germline, CDR1 SQVTM and CDR2 ANQGSEA. The V segment lost 4 bases and the J segment 1 base; nucleotides outside the gene matches: 5. The CDR3 DNA follows: TGCAGCGTTGGTGGGGGACAGGAGAACACCGGGGAGCTGTTTTTT. This translates into CSVGGGQENTGELFF.

This clonotype was observed a few times. The genes are TRBV12-3 or TRBV12-4 and TRBJ2-2; no reliable D call. The V gene lost 5 bases and the J gene lost 6 bases, with 10 bases spanning the gap. The CDR3 contains 13 residues. The CDR3 bases are TGTGCCAGCAGTCCCTCCCGAGCCGGGGAGCTGTTTTTT. Translated, it gives CASSPSRAGELFF.